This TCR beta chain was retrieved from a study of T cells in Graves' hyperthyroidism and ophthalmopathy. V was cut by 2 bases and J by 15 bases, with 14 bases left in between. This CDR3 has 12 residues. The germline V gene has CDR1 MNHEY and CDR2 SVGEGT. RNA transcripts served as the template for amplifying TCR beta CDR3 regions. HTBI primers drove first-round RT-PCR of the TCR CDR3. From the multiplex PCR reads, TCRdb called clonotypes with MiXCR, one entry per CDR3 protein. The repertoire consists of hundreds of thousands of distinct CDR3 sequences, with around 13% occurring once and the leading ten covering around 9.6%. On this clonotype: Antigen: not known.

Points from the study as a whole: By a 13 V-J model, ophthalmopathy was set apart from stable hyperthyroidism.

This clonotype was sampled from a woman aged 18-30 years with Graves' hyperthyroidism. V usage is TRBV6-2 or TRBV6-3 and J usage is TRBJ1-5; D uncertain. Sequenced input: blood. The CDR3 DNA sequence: TGTGCCAGCAGTTACCGTCAAGAATTCGGGCATTTT. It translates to CASSYRQEFGHF.